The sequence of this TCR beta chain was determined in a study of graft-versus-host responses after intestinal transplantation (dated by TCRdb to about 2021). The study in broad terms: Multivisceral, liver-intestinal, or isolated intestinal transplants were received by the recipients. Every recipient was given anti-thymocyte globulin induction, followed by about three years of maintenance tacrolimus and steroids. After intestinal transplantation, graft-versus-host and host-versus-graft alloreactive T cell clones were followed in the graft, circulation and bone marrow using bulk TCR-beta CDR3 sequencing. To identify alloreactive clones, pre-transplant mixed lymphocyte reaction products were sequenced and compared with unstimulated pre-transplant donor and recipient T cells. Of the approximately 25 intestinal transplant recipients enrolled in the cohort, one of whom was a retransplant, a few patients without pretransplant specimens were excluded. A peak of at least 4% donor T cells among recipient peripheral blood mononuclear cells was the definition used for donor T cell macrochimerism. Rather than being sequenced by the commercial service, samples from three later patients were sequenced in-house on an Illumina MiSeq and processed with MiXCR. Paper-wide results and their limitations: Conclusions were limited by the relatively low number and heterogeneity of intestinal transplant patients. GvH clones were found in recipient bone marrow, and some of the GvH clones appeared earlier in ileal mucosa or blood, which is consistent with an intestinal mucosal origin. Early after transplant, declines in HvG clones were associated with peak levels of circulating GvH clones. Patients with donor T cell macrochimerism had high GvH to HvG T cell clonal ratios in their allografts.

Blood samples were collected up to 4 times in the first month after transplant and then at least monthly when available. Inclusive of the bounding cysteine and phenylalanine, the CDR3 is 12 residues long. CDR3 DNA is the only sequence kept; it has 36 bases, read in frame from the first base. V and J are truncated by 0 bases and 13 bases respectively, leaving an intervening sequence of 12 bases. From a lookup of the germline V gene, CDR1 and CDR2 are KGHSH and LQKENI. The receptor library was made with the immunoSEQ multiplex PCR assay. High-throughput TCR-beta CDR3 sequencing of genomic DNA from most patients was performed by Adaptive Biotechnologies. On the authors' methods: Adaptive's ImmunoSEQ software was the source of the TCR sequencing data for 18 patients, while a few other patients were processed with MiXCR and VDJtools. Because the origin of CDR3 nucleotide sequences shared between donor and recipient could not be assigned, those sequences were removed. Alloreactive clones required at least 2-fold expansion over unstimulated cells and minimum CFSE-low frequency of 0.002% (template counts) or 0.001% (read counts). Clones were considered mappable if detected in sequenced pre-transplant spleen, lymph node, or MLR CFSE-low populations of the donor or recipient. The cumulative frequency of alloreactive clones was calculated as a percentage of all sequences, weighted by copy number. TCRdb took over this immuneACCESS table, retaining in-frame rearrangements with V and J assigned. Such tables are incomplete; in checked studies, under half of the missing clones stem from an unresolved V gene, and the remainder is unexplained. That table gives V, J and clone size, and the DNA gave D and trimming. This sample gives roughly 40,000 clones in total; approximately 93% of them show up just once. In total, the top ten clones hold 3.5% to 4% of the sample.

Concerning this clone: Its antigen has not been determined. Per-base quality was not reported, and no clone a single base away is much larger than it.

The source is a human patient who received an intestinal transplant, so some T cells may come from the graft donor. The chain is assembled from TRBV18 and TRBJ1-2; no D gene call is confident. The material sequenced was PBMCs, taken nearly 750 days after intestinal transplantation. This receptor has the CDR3 CASSPPGKDFTF. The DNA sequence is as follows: TGTGCCAGCTCACCACCGGGGAAAGATTTCACCTTC. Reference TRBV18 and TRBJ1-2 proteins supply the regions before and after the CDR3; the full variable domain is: NAGVMQNPRHLVRRRGQEARLRCSPMKGHSHVYWYRQLPEEGLKFMVYLQKENIIDESGMPKERFSAEFPKEGPSILRIQQVVRGDSAAYFCASSPPGKDFTFGSGTRLTVV.